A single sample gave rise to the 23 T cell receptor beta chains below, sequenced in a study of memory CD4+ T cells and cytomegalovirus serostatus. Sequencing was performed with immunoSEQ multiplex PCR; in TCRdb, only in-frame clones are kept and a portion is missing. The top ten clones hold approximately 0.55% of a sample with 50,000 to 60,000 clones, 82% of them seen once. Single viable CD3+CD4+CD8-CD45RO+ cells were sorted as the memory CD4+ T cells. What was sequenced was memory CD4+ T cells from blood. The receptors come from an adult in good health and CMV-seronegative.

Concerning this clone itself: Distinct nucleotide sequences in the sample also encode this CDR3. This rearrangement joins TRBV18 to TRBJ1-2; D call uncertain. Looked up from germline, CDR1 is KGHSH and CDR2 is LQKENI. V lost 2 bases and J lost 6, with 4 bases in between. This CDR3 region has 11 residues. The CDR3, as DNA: TGTGCCAGCTCACCAGGCGATGGCTACACCTTC. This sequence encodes CASSPGDGYTF.

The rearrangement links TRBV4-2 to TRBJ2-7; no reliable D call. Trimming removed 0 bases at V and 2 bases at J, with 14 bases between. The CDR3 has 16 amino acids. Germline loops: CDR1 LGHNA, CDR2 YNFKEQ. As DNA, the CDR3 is TGTGCCAGCAGCCAAGATGTTGGCGGTGGTGCCTACGAGCAGTACTTC. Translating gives CASSQDVGGGAYEQYF.

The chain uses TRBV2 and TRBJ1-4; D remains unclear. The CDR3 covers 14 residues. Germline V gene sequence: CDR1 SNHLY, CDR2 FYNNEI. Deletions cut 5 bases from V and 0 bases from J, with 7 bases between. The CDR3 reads CASSQPPTNEKLFF. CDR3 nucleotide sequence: TGTGCCAGCAGTCAACCCCCAACTAATGAAAAACTGTTTTTT.

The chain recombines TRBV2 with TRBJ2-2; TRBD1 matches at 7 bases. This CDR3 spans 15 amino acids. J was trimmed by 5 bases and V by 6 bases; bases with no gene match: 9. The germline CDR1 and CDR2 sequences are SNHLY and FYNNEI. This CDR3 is CASSMTGLGTGELFF. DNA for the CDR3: TGTGCCAGCAGCATGACAGGGTTAGGTACCGGGGAGCTGTTTTTT. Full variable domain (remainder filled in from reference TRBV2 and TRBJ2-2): EPEVTQTPSHQVTQMGQEVILRCVPISNHLYFYWYRQILGQKVEFLVSFYNNEISEKSEIFDDQFSVERPDGSNFTLKIRSTKLEDSAMYFCASSMTGLGTGELFFGEGSRLTVL.

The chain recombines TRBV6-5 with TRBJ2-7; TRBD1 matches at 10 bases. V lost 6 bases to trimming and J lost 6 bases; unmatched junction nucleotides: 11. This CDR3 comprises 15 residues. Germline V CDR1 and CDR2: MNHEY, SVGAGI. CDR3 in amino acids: CASRPNDRGHAEQYF. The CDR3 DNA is TGTGCCAGCAGGCCAAACGACAGGGGGCACGCCGAGCAGTACTTC.

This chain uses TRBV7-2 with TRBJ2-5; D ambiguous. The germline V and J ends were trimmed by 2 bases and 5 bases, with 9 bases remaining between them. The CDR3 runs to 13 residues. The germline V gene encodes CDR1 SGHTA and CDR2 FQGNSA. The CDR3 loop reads CASSLLRSETQYF. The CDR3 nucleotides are TGTGCCAGCAGCTTACTTAGGTCGGAGACCCAGTACTTC.

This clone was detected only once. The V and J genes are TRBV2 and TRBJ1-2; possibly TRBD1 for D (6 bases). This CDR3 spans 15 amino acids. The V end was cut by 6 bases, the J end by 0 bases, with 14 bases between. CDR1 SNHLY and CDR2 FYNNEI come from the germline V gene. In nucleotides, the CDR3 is TGTGCCAGCAGCCTCTCTACAGGGTCTAACTATGGCTACACCTTC. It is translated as CASSLSTGSNYGYTF.

CDR3 region: CASSLEAVSSYNEQFF. The CDR3 bases are TGTGCCAGCAGCTTGGAAGCGGTGAGCTCCTACAATGAGCAGTTCTTC. The gene calls are TRBV5-6 and TRBJ2-1; possible D gene TRBD2, 5 bases. Germline values: CDR1 SGHDT, CDR2 YYEEEE. Trimming removed 0 bases at V and 0 bases at J, with 10 bases between. This CDR3 is built from 16 residues. The full variable domain, rest sourced from reference TRBV5-6 and TRBJ2-1, is DAGVTQSPTHLIKTRGQQVTLRCSPKSGHDTVSWYQQALGQGPQFIFQYYEEEERQRGNFPDRFSGHQFPNYSSELNVNALLLGDSALYLCASSLEAVSSYNEQFFGPGTRLTVL.

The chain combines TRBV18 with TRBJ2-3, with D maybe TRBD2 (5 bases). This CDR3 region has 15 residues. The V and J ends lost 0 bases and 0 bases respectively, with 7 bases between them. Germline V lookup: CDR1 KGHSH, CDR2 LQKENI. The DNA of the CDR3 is TGTGCCAGCTCACCACCGAGCGGAAGCACAGATACGCAGTATTTT. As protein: CASSPPSGSTDTQYF.

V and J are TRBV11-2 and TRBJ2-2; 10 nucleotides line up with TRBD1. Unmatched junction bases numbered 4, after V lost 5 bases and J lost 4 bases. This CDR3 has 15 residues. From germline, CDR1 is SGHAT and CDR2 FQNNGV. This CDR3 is CASSPGTGATGELFF. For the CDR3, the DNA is TGTGCCAGCAGCCCAGGGACAGGGGCCACCGGGGAGCTGTTTTTT.

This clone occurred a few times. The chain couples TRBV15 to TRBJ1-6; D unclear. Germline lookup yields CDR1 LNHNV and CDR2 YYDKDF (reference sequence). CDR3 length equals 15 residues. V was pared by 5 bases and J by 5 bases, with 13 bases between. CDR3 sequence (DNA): TGTGCCACCAGCCGGGCTCAAGAGGATAATTCACCCCTCCACTTT. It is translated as CATSRAQEDNSPLHF.

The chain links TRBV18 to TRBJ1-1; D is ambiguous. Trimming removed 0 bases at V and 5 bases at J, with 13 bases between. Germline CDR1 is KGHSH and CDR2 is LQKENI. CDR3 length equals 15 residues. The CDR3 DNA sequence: TGTGCCAGCTCACCACCCTGGGAGGGTCGGACTGAAGCTTTCTTT. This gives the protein CASSPPWEGRTEAFF.

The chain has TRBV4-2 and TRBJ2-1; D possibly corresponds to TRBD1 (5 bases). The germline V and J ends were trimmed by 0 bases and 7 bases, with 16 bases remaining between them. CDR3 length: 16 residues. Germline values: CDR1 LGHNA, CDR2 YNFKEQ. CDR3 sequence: CASSQEGVSGMNEQFF. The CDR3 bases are TGTGCCAGCAGCCAAGAGGGCGTCTCAGGGATGAATGAGCAGTTCTTC.

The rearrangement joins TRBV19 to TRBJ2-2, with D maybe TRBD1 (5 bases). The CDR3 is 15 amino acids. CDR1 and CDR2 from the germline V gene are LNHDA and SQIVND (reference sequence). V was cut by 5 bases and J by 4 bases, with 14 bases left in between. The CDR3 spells CASSPGRTLTGELFF. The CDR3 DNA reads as TGTGCCAGTAGTCCCGGACGGACACTCACCGGGGAGCTGTTTTTT.

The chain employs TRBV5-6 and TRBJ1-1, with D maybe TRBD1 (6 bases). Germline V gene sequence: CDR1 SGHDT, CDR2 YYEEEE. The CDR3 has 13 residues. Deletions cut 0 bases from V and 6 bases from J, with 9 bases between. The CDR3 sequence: CASSLDRAPEAFF. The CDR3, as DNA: TGTGCCAGCAGCTTGGACAGGGCCCCTGAAGCTTTCTTT.

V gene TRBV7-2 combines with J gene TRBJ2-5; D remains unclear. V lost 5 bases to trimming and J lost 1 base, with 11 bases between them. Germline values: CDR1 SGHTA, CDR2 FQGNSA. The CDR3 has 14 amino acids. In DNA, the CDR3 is TGTGCCAGCAGCCCCTTTGCGGTCCAAGAGACCCAGTACTTC. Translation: CASSPFAVQETQYF.

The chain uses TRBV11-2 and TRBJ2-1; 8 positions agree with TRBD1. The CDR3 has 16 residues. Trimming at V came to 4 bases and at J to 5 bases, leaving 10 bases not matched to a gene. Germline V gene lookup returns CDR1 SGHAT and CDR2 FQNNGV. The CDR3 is CASSSGTGMKNNEQFF. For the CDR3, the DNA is TGTGCCAGCAGCTCCGGGACAGGCATGAAGAACAATGAGCAGTTCTTC.

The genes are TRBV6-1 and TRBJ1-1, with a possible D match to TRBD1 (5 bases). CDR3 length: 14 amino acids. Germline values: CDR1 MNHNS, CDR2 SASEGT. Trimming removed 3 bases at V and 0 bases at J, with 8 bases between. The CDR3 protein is CASSEGTLNTEAFF. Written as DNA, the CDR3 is TGTGCCAGCAGTGAGGGGACGTTGAACACTGAAGCTTTCTTT.

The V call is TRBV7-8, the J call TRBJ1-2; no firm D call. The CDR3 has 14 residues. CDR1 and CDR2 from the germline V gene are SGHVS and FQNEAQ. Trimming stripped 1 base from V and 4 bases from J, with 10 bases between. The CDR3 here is CASSLVVGSYGYTF. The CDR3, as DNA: TGTGCCAGCAGCTTAGTTGTAGGGAGCTATGGCTACACCTTC.

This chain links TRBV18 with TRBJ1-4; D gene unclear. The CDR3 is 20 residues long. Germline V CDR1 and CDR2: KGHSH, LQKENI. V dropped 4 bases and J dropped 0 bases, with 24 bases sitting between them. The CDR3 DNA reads TGTGCCAGCTCACTCCGAGGGAACAAGGGCCGACTCGCAACTAATGAAAAACTGTTTTTT. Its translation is CASSLRGNKGRLATNEKLFF.

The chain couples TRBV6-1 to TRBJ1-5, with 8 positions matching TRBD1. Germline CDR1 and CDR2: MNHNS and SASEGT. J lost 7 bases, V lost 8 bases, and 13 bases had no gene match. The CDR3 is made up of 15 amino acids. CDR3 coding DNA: TGTGCCAGCCTCAGGACAGGGTGGATCGGGCAGCCCCAGCATTTT. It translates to CASLRTGWIGQPQHF.

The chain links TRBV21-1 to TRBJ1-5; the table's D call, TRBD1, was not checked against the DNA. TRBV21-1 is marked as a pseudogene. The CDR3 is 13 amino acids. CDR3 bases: TGTGCCAGCAGCTGGACAGGGGATCAGCCCCAGCATTTT. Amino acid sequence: CASSWTGDQPQHF.

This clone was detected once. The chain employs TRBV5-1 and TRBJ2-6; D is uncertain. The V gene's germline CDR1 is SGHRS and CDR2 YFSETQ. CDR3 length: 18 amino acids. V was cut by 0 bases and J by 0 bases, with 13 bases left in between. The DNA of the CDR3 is TGCGCCAGCAGCTTGGTTTTGATGATCAGCTCTGGGGCCAACGTCCTGACTTTC. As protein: CASSLVLMISSGANVLTF.